A selection of T cell receptor beta chains follows, all from one sample in a study of blood T cell repertoires in COVID-19. The table came from immunoSEQ multiplex PCR; TCRdb's copy has only in-frame clones and leaves some out. The sample holds 15,000 to 20,000 clones, 81% seen once. The sequencing input was peripheral blood. The origin of the receptors is a man aged 40-49 years with active or convalescent COVID-19. The CDR3 runs from the conserved cysteine through the conserved F or W. Fields, in order: clone size, V gene, D gene, J gene, CDR3 protein, CDR3 DNA. D genes are given only for firm matches. Not every row has a clone size; where given, it reads once, few, many or a size class.

clone_size: -
v_call: TRBV27
d_call: TRBD1
j_call: TRBJ1-2
cdr3_aa: CASSPGTAPNYGYTF
cdr3_nt: TGTGCCAGCAGTCCAGGGACAGCCCCTAACTATGGCTACACCTTC

clone_size: -
v_call: TRBV21-1
d_call: -
j_call: TRBJ2-2
cdr3_aa: CATSFTGYTGELFF
cdr3_nt: TGTGCCACCAGTTTCACAGGGTACACCGGGGAGCTGTTTTTT

clone_size: -
v_call: TRBV6-5
d_call: -
j_call: TRBJ1-1
cdr3_aa: CATNSGSGDVVEAFF
cdr3_nt: TGTGCCACCAACTCGGGGTCAGGGGATGTGGTTGAAGCTTTCTTT

clone_size: -
v_call: TRBV10-1
d_call: TRBD2
j_call: TRBJ2-3
cdr3_aa: CASSVRGGGNPDTQYF
cdr3_nt: TGCGCCAGCAGTGTGCGTGGCGGGGGGAATCCAGATACGCAGTATTTT

clone_size: -
v_call: TRBV6-6
d_call: TRBD1
j_call: TRBJ2-7
cdr3_aa: CASSPRQGGGEQYF
cdr3_nt: TGTGCCAGCAGTCCTCGACAGGGGGGAGGCGAGCAGTACTTC

clone_size: -
v_call: TRBV18
d_call: -
j_call: TRBJ1-1
cdr3_aa: CASSLQGSGNTEAFF
cdr3_nt: TGTGCCAGCTCACTACAGGGCTCGGGGAACACTGAAGCTTTCTTT

clone_size: -
v_call: TRBV18
d_call: -
j_call: TRBJ1-1
cdr3_aa: CATAQVTGQNTEAFF
cdr3_nt: TGTGCCACCGCACAGGTGACAGGACAAAACACTGAAGCTTTCTTT

clone_size: few
v_call: TRBV2
d_call: -
j_call: TRBJ2-5
cdr3_aa: CASSDGGPETQYF
cdr3_nt: TGTGCCAGCAGTGACGGGGGACCAGAGACCCAGTACTTC

clone_size: -
v_call: TRBV7-2
d_call: TRBD1
j_call: TRBJ2-2
cdr3_aa: CASSSSGQGSTGELFF
cdr3_nt: TGTGCCAGCAGCTCCTCCGGACAGGGATCCACCGGGGAGCTGTTTTTT

clone_size: few
v_call: TRBV7-2
d_call: TRBD2
j_call: TRBJ2-7
cdr3_aa: CASSLERGEFYEQYF
cdr3_nt: TGTGCCAGCAGCTTAGAACGGGGGGAATTCTACGAGCAGTACTTC

clone_size: -
v_call: TRBV6-5
d_call: -
j_call: TRBJ1-2
cdr3_aa: CASTLNFNYGYTF
cdr3_nt: TGTGCCAGCACTCTTAATTTCAACTATGGCTACACCTTC

clone_size: -
v_call: TRBV27
d_call: TRBD1
j_call: TRBJ1-1
cdr3_aa: CASIDREGKNTEAFF
cdr3_nt: TGTGCCAGCATTGACAGGGAAGGAAAGAACACTGAAGCTTTCTTT

clone_size: -
v_call: TRBV7-2
d_call: TRBD2
j_call: TRBJ2-5
cdr3_aa: CASSLVGGEETQYF
cdr3_nt: TGTGCCAGCAGCTTAGTCGGGGGGGAGGAGACCCAGTACTTC

clone_size: -
v_call: TRBV12-3/TRBV12-4
d_call: -
j_call: TRBJ1-2
cdr3_aa: CASSWAGFHGYTF
cdr3_nt: TGTGCCAGCAGCTGGGCGGGTTTTCATGGCTACACCTTC

clone_size: -
v_call: TRBV19
d_call: TRBD1
j_call: TRBJ2-5
cdr3_aa: CASSIGTALLETQYF
cdr3_nt: TGTGCCAGTAGTATCGGGACAGCACTCTTGGAGACCCAGTACTTC

clone_size: -
v_call: TRBV23-1
d_call: -
j_call: TRBJ1-4
cdr3_aa: CASSLTDTNEKLFF
cdr3_nt: TGCGCCAGCAGTCTGACAGATACTAATGAAAAACTGTTTTTT

clone_size: -
v_call: TRBV27
d_call: TRBD1
j_call: TRBJ1-1
cdr3_aa: CASRHATGTGDTEAFF
cdr3_nt: TGTGCCAGCAGACATGCGACAGGGACCGGGGACACTGAAGCTTTCTTT

clone_size: once
v_call: TRBV7-9
d_call: -
j_call: TRBJ1-6
cdr3_aa: CASSLERTVWNSPLHF
cdr3_nt: TGTGCCAGCAGCTTGGAGCGGACAGTATGGAATTCACCCCTCCACTTT

clone_size: once
v_call: TRBV7-9
d_call: TRBD1
j_call: TRBJ1-3
cdr3_aa: CASSSNRGGNTIYF
cdr3_nt: TGTGCCAGCAGTTCCAACAGGGGTGGAAACACCATATATTTT

clone_size: -
v_call: TRBV29-1
d_call: -
j_call: TRBJ2-2
cdr3_aa: CSVGHTNTGELFF
cdr3_nt: TGCAGCGTTGGGCACACGAACACCGGGGAGCTGTTTTTT

clone_size: -
v_call: TRBV5-1
d_call: TRBD1
j_call: TRBJ2-3
cdr3_aa: CASSLGGRGPDTQYF
cdr3_nt: TGCGCCAGCAGCTTGGGAGGCAGGGGGCCAGATACGCAGTATTTT

clone_size: -
v_call: TRBV6-2/TRBV6-3
d_call: -
j_call: TRBJ2-5
cdr3_aa: CASSYSTGGAKETQYF
cdr3_nt: TGTGCCAGCAGTTACTCGACTGGAGGGGCCAAAGAGACCCAGTACTTC

clone_size: -
v_call: TRBV13
d_call: -
j_call: TRBJ2-1
cdr3_aa: CASSFPSVYNEQFF
cdr3_nt: TGTGCCAGCAGCTTCCCTAGCGTCTACAATGAGCAGTTCTTC

clone_size: -
v_call: TRBV2
d_call: TRBD1
j_call: TRBJ2-7
cdr3_aa: CAGGQGGYEQYF
cdr3_nt: TGTGCCGGGGGACAGGGTGGTTACGAGCAGTACTTC

clone_size: -
v_call: TRBV5-1
d_call: TRBD1
j_call: TRBJ1-4
cdr3_aa: CASSFRQGNEKLFF
cdr3_nt: TGCGCCAGCAGCTTTAGACAGGGAAATGAAAAACTGTTTTTT

clone_size: few
v_call: TRBV5-6
d_call: -
j_call: TRBJ2-3
cdr3_aa: CASSLVSSGSTDTQYF
cdr3_nt: TGTGCCAGCAGCTTGGTTAGTAGCGGTTCCACAGATACGCAGTATTTT

clone_size: -
v_call: TRBV20-1
d_call: -
j_call: TRBJ1-2
cdr3_aa: CSASPPGGRRYGYTF
cdr3_nt: TGCAGTGCTAGTCCACCCGGGGGGCGCAGGTATGGCTACACCTTC

clone_size: -
v_call: TRBV2
d_call: TRBD2
j_call: TRBJ2-1
cdr3_aa: CASSEVSGGVVSEQFF
cdr3_nt: TGTGCCAGCAGTGAAGTATCGGGGGGGGTGGTGAGTGAGCAGTTCTTC

clone_size: -
v_call: TRBV7-2
d_call: TRBD1
j_call: TRBJ1-2
cdr3_aa: CASSLRTGRDYGYTF
cdr3_nt: TGTGCCAGCAGCCTCCGGACAGGGAGGGACTATGGCTACACCTTC

clone_size: once
v_call: TRBV11-3
d_call: TRBD1
j_call: TRBJ1-1
cdr3_aa: CASSMGQGSPNTEAFF
cdr3_nt: TGTGCCAGCAGCATGGGACAGGGGTCGCCCAACACTGAAGCTTTCTTT

clone_size: -
v_call: TRBV19
d_call: -
j_call: TRBJ2-3
cdr3_aa: CASSIMPGSQDTQYF
cdr3_nt: TGTGCCAGTAGTATCATGCCGGGTTCTCAGGATACGCAGTATTTT

clone_size: -
v_call: TRBV7-9
d_call: TRBD1
j_call: TRBJ2-2
cdr3_aa: CASSLGQGYTGELFF
cdr3_nt: TGTGCCAGCAGCTTGGGACAGGGGTACACCGGGGAGCTGTTTTTT

clone_size: -
v_call: TRBV2
d_call: TRBD2
j_call: TRBJ2-3
cdr3_aa: CASSARGAGSTDTQYF
cdr3_nt: TGTGCCAGCAGTGCGCGGGGGGCGGGTAGCACAGATACGCAGTATTTT

clone_size: -
v_call: TRBV9
d_call: TRBD1
j_call: TRBJ1-3
cdr3_aa: CASSALTGGGNTIYF
cdr3_nt: TGTGCCAGCAGCGCTTTAACAGGGGGTGGAAACACCATATATTTT

clone_size: -
v_call: TRBV4-1
d_call: TRBD2
j_call: TRBJ2-5
cdr3_aa: CASSQGGRGGSETQYF
cdr3_nt: TGCGCCAGCAGCCAAGGAGGGCGGGGGGGCTCAGAGACCCAGTACTTC

clone_size: -
v_call: TRBV6-6
d_call: -
j_call: TRBJ1-1
cdr3_aa: CASSLPRGGATEAFF
cdr3_nt: TGTGCCAGCAGTTTACCACGTGGGGGGGCCACTGAAGCTTTCTTT

clone_size: -
v_call: TRBV7-3
d_call: TRBD1
j_call: TRBJ1-1
cdr3_aa: CASSLTSVSVIRGAEAFF
cdr3_nt: TGTGCCAGCAGCTTAACTAGTGTTTCAGTAATCAGGGGGGCTGAAGCTTTCTTT

clone_size: -
v_call: TRBV9
d_call: TRBD1
j_call: TRBJ1-1
cdr3_aa: CASSVARDRVQTEAFF
cdr3_nt: TGTGCCAGCAGCGTAGCAAGGGACAGGGTTCAGACTGAAGCTTTCTTT

clone_size: once
v_call: TRBV5-1
d_call: -
j_call: TRBJ2-3
cdr3_aa: CASSWLGTDTQYF
cdr3_nt: TGCGCCAGCAGCTGGCTGGGCACAGATACGCAGTATTTT

clone_size: -
v_call: TRBV7-6
d_call: -
j_call: TRBJ2-3
cdr3_aa: CASSLSWSSEADTQYF
cdr3_nt: TGTGCCAGCAGCTTATCGTGGTCTAGCGAGGCAGATACGCAGTATTTT

clone_size: -
v_call: TRBV4-3
d_call: -
j_call: TRBJ2-7
cdr3_aa: CASSRGDGSSYEQYF
cdr3_nt: TGCGCCAGCAGCCGCGGGGACGGCAGCTCCTACGAGCAGTACTTC

clone_size: -
v_call: TRBV5-1
d_call: -
j_call: TRBJ1-1
cdr3_aa: CASSSHTRQVEAFF
cdr3_nt: TGCGCCAGCAGCAGCCACACCCGACAGGTTGAAGCTTTCTTT

clone_size: -
v_call: TRBV7-9
d_call: TRBD2
j_call: TRBJ2-1
cdr3_aa: CASSTLAGVYNEQFF
cdr3_nt: TGTGCCAGCAGCACCCTAGCGGGGGTATACAATGAGCAGTTCTTC